Listed below are T cell receptor beta chains from one sample, sequenced in a study of cytomegalovirus exposure and HLA in healthy donors. The data were produced by immunoSEQ multiplex PCR, yet TCRdb's version contains in-frame clones alone and is incomplete. This sample carries fewer than 200,000 clones, 82% of them seen once, and the ten largest clones take around 1.5%. Material for sequencing was PBMCs. The receptors derive from a male donor in good health and CMV-seronegative. The CDR3 runs from the conserved cysteine through the conserved F or W. A D gene is named only where the DNA matches it firmly. Expanded clones get a size class; other rows say once, few or many, or leave the size out.

TRBD2 TRBJ2-2 TRBV7-8 NA CASSPTWVAGGPATGELFF TGTGCCAGCAGCCCCACCTGGGTAGCGGGGGGACCGGCCACCGGGGAGCTGTTTTTT
TRBD1 TRBJ2-5 TRBV11-2 NA CASSSEGQGFGKETQYF TGTGCCAGCAGCTCGGAAGGACAGGGTTTTGGAAAGGAGACCCAGTACTTC
TRBD1 TRBJ2-1 TRBV5-4 NA CASSLRDSIYYNEQFF TGTGCCAGCAGCCTCCGGGACAGTATCTATTACAATGAGCAGTTCTTC
TRBD1 TRBJ2-3 TRBV28 NA CASRGTGRTSPDTQYF TGTGCCAGCAGGGGGACAGGGAGGACAAGCCCAGATACGCAGTATTTT
TRBD1 TRBJ2-3 TRBV2 NA CASTSLRQGQQDTQYF TGTGCCAGCACCAGCCTAAGACAGGGGCAACAAGATACGCAGTATTTT
TRBD1 TRBJ2-7 TRBV5-4 few CASSLIIGTGVPYEQYF TGTGCCAGCAGCTTGATTATTGGCACAGGGGTTCCATACGAGCAGTACTTC
TRBD1 TRBJ1-2 TRBV10-3 NA CAIGGQGDYGYTF TGTGCCATCGGGGGACAGGGTGACTATGGCTACACCTTC
NA TRBJ2-7 TRBV9 few CASSLGQVTTYEQYF TGTGCCAGCAGCCTGGGACAAGTTACAACCTACGAGCAGTACTTC
NA TRBJ1-6 TRBV5-4 NA CASSLDRSSPLHF TGTGCCAGCAGCTTGGACAGAAGTTCACCCCTCCACTTT
NA TRBJ2-7 TRBV5-8 NA CASSEGYRYEQYF TGTGCCAGCAGCGAAGGATACAGATACGAGCAGTACTTC
NA TRBJ1-2 TRBV7-9 NA CASSFYGALGRGYTF TGTGCCAGCAGCTTTTACGGGGCTCTCGGGAGGGGCTACACCTTC
NA TRBJ2-7 TRBV7-9 once CSSSFGAGSSYEQYF TGTTCCAGCAGCTTTGGGGCGGGATCTTCCTACGAGCAGTACTTC
TRBD2 TRBJ2-1 TRBV7-3 NA CASSPSGTGNEQFF TGTGCCAGCAGCCCGAGCGGGACCGGCAATGAGCAGTTCTTC
TRBD1 TRBJ1-1 TRBV7-3 NA CASSSSGTGESDTEAFF TGTGCCAGCAGCTCGTCCGGGACAGGGGAGTCGGACACTGAAGCTTTCTTT
TRBD2 TRBJ2-2 TRBV6-4 NA CASSGGRGTGELFF TGTGCCAGCAGTGGCGGGAGAGGGACCGGGGAGCTGTTTTTT
TRBD1 TRBJ1-1 TRBV19 NA CASTGRGVNTEAFF TGTGCCAGTACGGGCAGGGGGGTGAACACTGAAGCTTTCTTT
NA TRBJ2-3 TRBV5-1 once CASTKGRGNTDTQYF TGCGCCAGCACCAAGGGGAGGGGGAACACAGATACGCAGTATTTT
TRBD2 TRBJ2-3 TRBV4-2 once CASSQVEGTSGGYTDTQYF TGTGCCAGCAGCCAAGTAGAAGGGACTAGCGGGGGGTACACAGATACGCAGTATTTT
NA TRBJ1-1 TRBV4-3 NA CASSQGTGTLNTEAFF TGCGCCAGCAGCCAAGGAACCGGGACTCTGAACACTGAAGCTTTCTTT
NA TRBJ1-4 TRBV7-9 NA CASSQRNSFPNEKLFF TGTGCCAGCAGTCAACGGAACAGCTTCCCTAATGAAAAACTGTTTTTT
NA TRBJ1-1 TRBV25-1 NA CASRGGAFF TGTGCCAGCAGGGGGGGAGCTTTCTTT
NA TRBJ1-2 TRBV20-1 NA CSAREANGYTF TGCAGTGCTAGAGAAGCTAATGGCTACACCTTC
TRBD2 TRBJ2-3 TRBV7-3 NA CASSSLAGAGGTDTQYF TGTGCCAGCAGCTCCCTAGCGGGAGCGGGCGGCACAGATACGCAGTATTTT
NA TRBJ2-6 TRBV19 NA CASSISGSGANVLTF TGTGCCAGTAGTATTTCGGGGAGTGGGGCCAACGTCCTGACTTTC
TRBD1 TRBJ2-7 TRBV29-1 NA CSAGQGRSYEQYF TGCAGCGCCGGACAGGGGAGGTCCTACGAGCAGTACTTC
NA TRBJ1-2 TRBV28 NA CASSPLSGGYTF TGTGCCAGCAGTCCCCTATCGGGTGGCTACACCTTC
NA TRBJ2-1 TRBV7-2 NA CASSLGQRSRRSYNEQFF TGTGCCAGCAGCTTAGGACAGAGGAGTCGACGGAGCTACAATGAGCAGTTCTTC
NA TRBJ1-1 TRBV14 NA CASSQDILTEAFF TGTGCCAGCAGCCAAGATATCTTGACTGAAGCTTTCTTT
NA TRBJ2-7 TRBV28 NA CASSPYRDYEQYF TGTGCCAGCAGTCCTTACAGGGACTACGAGCAGTACTTC
NA TRBJ2-7 TRBV4-2 NA CASSQEAGRYEQYF TGTGCCAGCAGCCAAGAGGCAGGGCGCTACGAGCAGTACTTC
TRBD1 TRBJ1-1 TRBV28 NA CASSLTGGSTEAFF TGTGCCAGCAGTTTGACAGGGGGAAGCACTGAAGCTTTCTTT
NA TRBJ2-3 TRBV5-1 NA CASSLTTSSLTDTQYF TGCGCCAGCAGCTTGACGACTAGTTCCCTCACAGATACGCAGTATTTT
TRBD2 TRBJ2-7 TRBV7-9 once CASSLEGLAGSYEQYF TGTGCCAGCAGCTTAGAGGGACTAGCGGGAAGCTACGAGCAGTACTTC
NA TRBJ1-4 TRBV19 once CASSIWRGDDEKLFF TGTGCCAGTAGTATTTGGCGGGGCGACGACGAAAAACTGTTTTTT
NA TRBJ1-5 TRBV27 NA CASSLLRDSQKPYSNQPQHF TGTGCCAGCAGTTTACTCCGGGATTCCCAAAAACCTTATAGCAATCAGCCCCAGCATTTT
NA TRBJ2-6 TRBV29-1 NA CSVATGSGANVLTF TGCAGCGTTGCGACAGGTTCTGGGGCCAACGTCCTGACTTTC
TRBD2 TRBJ2-3 TRBV15 NA CATSRRTSGRTDTQYF TGTGCCACCAGCAGGAGGACTAGCGGGAGAACAGATACGCAGTATTTT
NA TRBJ2-7 TRBV7-2 NA CASTPGAGRVDSEQYF TGTGCCAGCACCCCAGGCGCGGGGCGCGTCGATTCCGAGCAGTACTTC
TRBD1 TRBJ1-6 TRBV19 NA CATQSQGTGNSPLHF TGTGCCACCCAGTCCCAGGGGACAGGGAATTCACCCCTCCACTTT
TRBD1 TRBJ2-7 TRBV15 NA CATSRGTGGRREQYF TGTGCCACCAGCAGAGGCACAGGGGGCCGGAGGGAGCAGTACTTC
TRBD2 TRBJ2-1 TRBV6-5 NA CATGTSGGAYEQFF TGTGCCACCGGGACTAGCGGGGGGGCTTATGAGCAGTTCTTC
NA TRBJ2-7 TRBV18 NA CASSPTAGAGEQYF TGTGCCAGCTCACCAACCGCGGGGGCCGGGGAGCAGTACTTC
TRBD1 TRBJ2-6 TRBV18 NA CASSPRRLDRRDLTF TGTGCCAGCTCACCACGGCGGCTGGACAGGAGAGACCTGACTTTC
NA TRBJ2-2 TRBV6-5 few CASTAGVNTGELFF TGTGCCAGCACGGCAGGGGTTAACACCGGGGAGCTGTTTTTT
NA TRBJ2-2 TRBV4-3 NA CASSQVERAGGELFF TGCGCCAGCAGCCAAGTCGAGAGGGCCGGCGGGGAGCTGTTTTTT
TRBD2 TRBJ2-1 TRBV7-9 NA CASSPLPGTSSPNGQFF TGTGCCAGCAGCCCCCTCCCCGGGACTAGCTCCCCCAATGGGCAGTTCTTC
NA TRBJ1-1 TRBV18 NA CASSPLPGTEAFF TGTGCCAGCTCACCCCTCCCCGGGACAGAAGCTTTCTTT